This TCR beta chain is drawn from a study of blood T cells in healthy people across ages. This clonotype occurred once. V gave up 4 bases and J gave up 11 bases, with 27 bases separating them. The germline V gene has CDR1 SGHRS and CDR2 YFSETQ. The CDR3 runs 16 residues. Using a J-beta primer mix together with a sample-barcoded 5' primer, a second PCR was run for roughly 7 to 11 cycles. MiXCR, run by TCRdb on the 5' RACE reads, gives a single entry per CDR3 protein. The sample holds roughly 1,300,000 distinct CDR3 sequences, around 59% seen once. The clonotype originates from a man aged 18-30 years in good health. The sequenced sample consisted of blood. The chain carries TRBV5-1 and TRBJ2-5; possibly TRBD1 for D (5 bases). This CDR3 is CASSPRQWTSHNEQYF. In nucleotides, the CDR3 is TGCGCCAGCAGCCCTCGACAGTGGACGTCACACAATGAGCAGTACTTC.